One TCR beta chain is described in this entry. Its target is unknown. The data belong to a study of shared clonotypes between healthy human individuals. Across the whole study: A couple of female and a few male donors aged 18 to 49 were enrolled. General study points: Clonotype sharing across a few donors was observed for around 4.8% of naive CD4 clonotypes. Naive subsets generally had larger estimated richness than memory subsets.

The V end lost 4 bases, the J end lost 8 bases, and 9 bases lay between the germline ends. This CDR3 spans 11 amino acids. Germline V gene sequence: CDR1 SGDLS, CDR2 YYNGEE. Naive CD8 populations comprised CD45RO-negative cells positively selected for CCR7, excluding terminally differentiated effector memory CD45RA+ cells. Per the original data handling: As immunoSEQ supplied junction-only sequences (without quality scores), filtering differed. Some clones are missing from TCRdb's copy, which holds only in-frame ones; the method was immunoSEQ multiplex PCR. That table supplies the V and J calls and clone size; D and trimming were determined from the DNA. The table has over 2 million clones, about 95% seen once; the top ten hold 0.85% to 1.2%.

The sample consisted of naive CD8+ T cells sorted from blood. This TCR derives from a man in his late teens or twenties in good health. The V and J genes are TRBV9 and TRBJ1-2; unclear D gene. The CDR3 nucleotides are TGTGCCAGCAGCACTTACTGGGGCTACACCTTC. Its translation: CASSTYWGYTF.